This is a list of T cell receptor beta chains from one sample in a study of blood T cells in healthy people across ages. Each CDR3 protein gets one entry after TCRdb re-called the 5' RACE reads with MiXCR. The sample records about 970,000 distinct CDR3 sequences, roughly half being singletons. Sequences were obtained from blood. Receptors originate from a woman aged 55-70 years in good health. Each CDR3 is given with its conserved first and last residue. Fields, in order: CDR3 protein, CDR3 DNA, clone size, D gene, CDR3 length, J gene, V gene. A D gene is named only where the DNA matches it firmly. The size of a clone is reported for some rows only, either as once, few or many, or as a class for expanded clones.

CDR3aa: CSARDPSRRDTNFEAFF
CDR3nt: TGCAGTGCTAGAGATCCCTCACGACGGGACACCAATTTTGAAGCTTTCTTT
abundance: once
d_gene: -
len: 17
j_gene: TRBJ1-1
v_gene: TRBV20-1

CDR3aa: CASSLLGLSGGDTQYF
CDR3nt: TGTGCCAGCAGCTTATTGGGACTGTCGGGGGGGGATACGCAGTATTTT
abundance: many
d_gene: TRBD2
len: 16
j_gene: TRBJ2-3
v_gene: TRBV7-2

CDR3aa: CAWSVNGIYGYTF
CDR3nt: TGTGCCTGGAGTGTAAACGGAATCTATGGCTACACCTTC
abundance: -
d_gene: -
len: 13
j_gene: TRBJ1-2
v_gene: TRBV30

CDR3aa: CASSSSGRGQFQHF
CDR3nt: TGTGCCAGCAGCTCGTCGGGCAGGGGGCAGTTCCAGCATTTT
abundance: -
d_gene: TRBD1
len: 14
j_gene: TRBJ1-5
v_gene: TRBV12-3/TRBV12-4

CDR3aa: CASRPGLGDRDTQYF
CDR3nt: TGTGCCAGCAGGCCGGGACTAGGGGACCGTGATACGCAGTATTTT
abundance: -
d_gene: TRBD2
len: 15
j_gene: TRBJ2-3
v_gene: TRBV12-3/TRBV12-4

CDR3aa: CSGGLARDEQYF
CDR3nt: TGCAGCGGGGGACTAGCGAGGGACGAGCAGTACTTC
abundance: -
d_gene: TRBD2
len: 12
j_gene: TRBJ2-7
v_gene: TRBV29-1

CDR3aa: CAISENHGELFF
CDR3nt: TGTGCCATCAGTGAAAACCACGGGGAGCTGTTTTTT
abundance: -
d_gene: -
len: 12
j_gene: TRBJ2-2
v_gene: TRBV10-3

CDR3aa: CASSLGQGDEKLFF
CDR3nt: TGCGCCAGCAGCTTGGGACAGGGAGATGAAAAACTGTTTTTT
abundance: few
d_gene: TRBD1
len: 14
j_gene: TRBJ1-4
v_gene: TRBV5-1

CDR3aa: CASSLSVGTAGTEAFF
CDR3nt: TGTGCCAGCAGCTTAAGTGTGGGAACGGCGGGCACTGAAGCTTTCTTT
abundance: -
d_gene: -
len: 16
j_gene: TRBJ1-1
v_gene: TRBV7-2

CDR3aa: CASSQDSLNTGELFF
CDR3nt: TGTGCCAGCAGCCAGGACAGTCTGAACACCGGGGAGCTGTTTTTT
abundance: -
d_gene: -
len: 15
j_gene: TRBJ2-2
v_gene: TRBV6-2/TRBV6-3

CDR3aa: CASRSGQGVNYGYTF
CDR3nt: TGTGCCAGCAGGTCGGGACAGGGCGTAAACTATGGCTACACCTTC
abundance: -
d_gene: TRBD1
len: 15
j_gene: TRBJ1-2
v_gene: TRBV27

CDR3aa: CASSLLGGRETQYF
CDR3nt: TGTGCCAGCAGCTTATTGGGAGGGAGGGAGACCCAGTACTTC
abundance: few
d_gene: TRBD2
len: 14
j_gene: TRBJ2-5
v_gene: TRBV7-2

CDR3aa: CSAREEGASGLGYTF
CDR3nt: TGCAGTGCTAGAGAAGAAGGGGCGAGCGGGTTGGGCTACACCTTC
abundance: once
d_gene: -
len: 15
j_gene: TRBJ1-2
v_gene: TRBV20-1

CDR3aa: CATSDRDLPWDNEQFF
CDR3nt: TGTGCCACCAGTGATCGGGACTTGCCATGGGACAATGAGCAGTTCTTC
abundance: few
d_gene: -
len: 16
j_gene: TRBJ2-1
v_gene: TRBV24-1

CDR3aa: CATSRVEAGAYTF
CDR3nt: TGTGCCACCAGCAGAGTTGAGGCAGGGGCCTACACCTTC
abundance: -
d_gene: -
len: 13
j_gene: TRBJ1-2
v_gene: TRBV15

CDR3aa: CASSQELARFDEQFF
CDR3nt: TGCGCCAGCAGCCAAGAACTGGCTAGATTCGATGAGCAGTTCTTC
abundance: few
d_gene: -
len: 15
j_gene: TRBJ2-1
v_gene: TRBV4-3

CDR3aa: CASSPGGGNNEQFF
CDR3nt: TGCGCCAGCAGCCCCGGGGGTGGTAACAATGAGCAGTTCTTC
abundance: -
d_gene: -
len: 14
j_gene: TRBJ2-1
v_gene: TRBV5-1

CDR3aa: CASSQDSVASWGSGELFF
CDR3nt: TGCGCCAGCAGCCAAGATTCGGTGGCTAGCTGGGGTTCCGGGGAGCTGTTTTTT
abundance: -
d_gene: -
len: 18
j_gene: TRBJ2-2
v_gene: TRBV4-3

CDR3aa: CASSFDPGGPYEQYF
CDR3nt: TGTGCCAGCTCATTCGACCCAGGGGGACCCTACGAGCAGTACTTC
abundance: -
d_gene: TRBD1
len: 15
j_gene: TRBJ2-7
v_gene: TRBV18

CDR3aa: CATSAIDVWRSGYTF
CDR3nt: TGTGCCACCAGTGCCATCGACGTCTGGCGGTCTGGTTACACCTTC
abundance: -
d_gene: -
len: 15
j_gene: TRBJ1-2
v_gene: TRBV24-1

CDR3aa: CASSLYGTGELFF
CDR3nt: TGTGCCAGCAGCTTATACGGCACCGGGGAGCTGTTTTTT
abundance: -
d_gene: -
len: 13
j_gene: TRBJ2-2
v_gene: TRBV7-9

CDR3aa: CASSLGTGLAGVHAYF
CDR3nt: TGTGCCAGCAGCCTAGGAACGGGACTAGCGGGAGTTCATGCGTACTTC
abundance: -
d_gene: TRBD2
len: 16
j_gene: TRBJ2-7
v_gene: TRBV5-6

CDR3aa: CASSPSAGGQETQYF
CDR3nt: TGTGCCAGCAGTCCTAGCGCGGGAGGACAAGAGACCCAGTACTTC
abundance: -
d_gene: TRBD2
len: 15
j_gene: TRBJ2-5
v_gene: TRBV28

CDR3aa: CASSLAGGTGGNEKLFF
CDR3nt: TGCGCCAGCAGCTTGGCCGGCGGGACAGGGGGAAATGAAAAACTGTTTTTT
abundance: -
d_gene: TRBD1
len: 17
j_gene: TRBJ1-4
v_gene: TRBV5-1